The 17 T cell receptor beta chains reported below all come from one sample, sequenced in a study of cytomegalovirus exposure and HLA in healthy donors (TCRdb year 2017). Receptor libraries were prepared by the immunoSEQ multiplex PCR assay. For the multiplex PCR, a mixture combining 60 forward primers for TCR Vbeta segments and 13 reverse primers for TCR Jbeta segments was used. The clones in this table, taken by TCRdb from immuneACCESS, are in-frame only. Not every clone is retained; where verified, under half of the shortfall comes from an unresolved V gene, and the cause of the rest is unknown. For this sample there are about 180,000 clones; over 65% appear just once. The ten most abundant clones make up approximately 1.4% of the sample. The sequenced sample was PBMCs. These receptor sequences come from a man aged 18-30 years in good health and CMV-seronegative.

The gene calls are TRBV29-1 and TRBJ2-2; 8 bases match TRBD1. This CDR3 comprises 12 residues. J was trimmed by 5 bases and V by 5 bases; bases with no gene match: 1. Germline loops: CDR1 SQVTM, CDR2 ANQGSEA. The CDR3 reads CSVRQGTGELFF. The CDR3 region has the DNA TGCAGCGTTCGACAGGGGACCGGGGAGCTGTTTTTT.

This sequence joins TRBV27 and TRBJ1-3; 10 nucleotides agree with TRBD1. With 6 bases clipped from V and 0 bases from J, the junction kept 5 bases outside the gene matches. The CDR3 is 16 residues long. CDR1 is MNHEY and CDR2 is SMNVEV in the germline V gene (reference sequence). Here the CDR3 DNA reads TGTGCCAGCAGGGGCCGGACAGGGGGCTCTGGAAACACCATATATTTT. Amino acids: CASRGRTGGSGNTIYF.

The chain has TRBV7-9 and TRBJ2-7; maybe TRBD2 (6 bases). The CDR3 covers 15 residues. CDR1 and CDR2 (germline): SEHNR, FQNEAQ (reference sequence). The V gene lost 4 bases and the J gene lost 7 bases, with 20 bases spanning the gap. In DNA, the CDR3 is TGTGCCAGCAGCTGGGGCGGGGCCGACTCTCGGGAGCAGTACTTC. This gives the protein CASSWGGADSREQYF.

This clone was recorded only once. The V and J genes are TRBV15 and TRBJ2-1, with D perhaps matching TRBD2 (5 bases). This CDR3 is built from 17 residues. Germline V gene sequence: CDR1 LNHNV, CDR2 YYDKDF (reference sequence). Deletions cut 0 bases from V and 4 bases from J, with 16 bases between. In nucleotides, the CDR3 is TGTGCCACCAGCAGAGACCAAGCGGAGGACCCGTACAATGAGCAGTTCTTC. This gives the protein CATSRDQAEDPYNEQFF.

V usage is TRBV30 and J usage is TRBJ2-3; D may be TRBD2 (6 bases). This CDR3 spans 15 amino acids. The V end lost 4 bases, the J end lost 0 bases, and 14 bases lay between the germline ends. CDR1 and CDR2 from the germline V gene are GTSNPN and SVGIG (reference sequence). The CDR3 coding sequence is TGTGCCTGGAACAAACTAGCAGCTAGCACAGATACGCAGTATTTT. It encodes CAWNKLAASTDTQYF.

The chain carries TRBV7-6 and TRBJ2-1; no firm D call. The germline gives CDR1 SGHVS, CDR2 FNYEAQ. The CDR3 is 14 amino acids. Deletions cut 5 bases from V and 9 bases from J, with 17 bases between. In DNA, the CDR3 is TGTGCCAGCAGCCCCGTTACCCGAGTGAGTGAGCAGTTCTTC. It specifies CASSPVTRVSEQFF.

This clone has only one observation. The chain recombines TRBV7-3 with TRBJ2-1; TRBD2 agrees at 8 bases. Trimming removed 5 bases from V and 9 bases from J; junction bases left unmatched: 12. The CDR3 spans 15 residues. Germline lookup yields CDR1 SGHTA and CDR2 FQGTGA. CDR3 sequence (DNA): TGTGCCAGCAGCCCCCGAGGACTAGCCTACGGTGAGCAGTTCTTC. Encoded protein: CASSPRGLAYGEQFF. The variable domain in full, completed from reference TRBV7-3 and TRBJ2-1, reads GAGVSQTPSNKVTEKGKYVELRCDPISGHTALYWYRQSLGQGPEFLIYFQGTGAADDSGLPNDRFFAVRPEGSVSTLKIQRTERGDSAVYLCASSPRGLAYGEQFFGPGTRLTVL.

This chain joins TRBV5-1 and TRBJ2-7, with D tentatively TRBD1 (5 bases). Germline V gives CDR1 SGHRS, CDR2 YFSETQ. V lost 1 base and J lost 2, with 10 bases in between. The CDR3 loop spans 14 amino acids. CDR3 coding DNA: TGCGCCAGCAGCTTGAGCAGGGCTGCCTACGAGCAGTACTTC. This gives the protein CASSLSRAAYEQYF.

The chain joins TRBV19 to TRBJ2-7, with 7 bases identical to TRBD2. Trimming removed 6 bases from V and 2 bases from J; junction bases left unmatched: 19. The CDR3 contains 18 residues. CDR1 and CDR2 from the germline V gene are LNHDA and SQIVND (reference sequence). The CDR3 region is CASRLWGEGNSKAYEQYF. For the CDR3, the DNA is TGTGCCAGTAGGCTTTGGGGGGAGGGCAACAGTAAGGCCTACGAGCAGTACTTC. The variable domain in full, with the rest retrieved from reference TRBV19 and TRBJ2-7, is DGGITQSPKYLFRKEGQNVTLSCEQNLNHDAMYWYRQDPGQGLRLIYYSQIVNDFQKGDIAEGYSVSREKKESFPLTVTSAQKNPTAFYLCASRLWGEGNSKAYEQYFGPGTRLTVT.

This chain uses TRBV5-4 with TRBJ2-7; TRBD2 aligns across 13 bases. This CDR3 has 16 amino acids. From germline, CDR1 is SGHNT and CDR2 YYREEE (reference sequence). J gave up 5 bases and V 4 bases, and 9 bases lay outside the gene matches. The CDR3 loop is CASSPSRTSGSDEQYF. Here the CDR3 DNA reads TGTGCCAGCAGCCCATCCCGGACTAGCGGGAGCGACGAGCAGTACTTC. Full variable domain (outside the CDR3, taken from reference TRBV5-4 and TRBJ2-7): ETGVTQSPTHLIKTRGQQVTLRCSSQSGHNTVSWYQQALGQGPQFIFQYYREEENGRGNFPPRFSGLQFPNYSSELNVNALELDDSALYLCASSPSRTSGSDEQYFGPGTRLTVT.

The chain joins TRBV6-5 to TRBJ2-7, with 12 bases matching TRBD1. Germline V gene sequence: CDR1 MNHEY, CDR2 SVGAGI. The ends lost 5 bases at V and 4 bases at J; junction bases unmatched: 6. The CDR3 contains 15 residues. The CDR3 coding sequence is TGTGCCAGCAGTCAAGGGGACAGGGGGCGATACGAGCAGTACTTC. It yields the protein CASSQGDRGRYEQYF.

CDR3 sequence: CASSSSYERGNEQFF. CDR3 nucleotides: TGTGCCAGCAGCTCGTCGTATGAGAGGGGGAATGAGCAGTTCTTC. This chain uses TRBV5-4 with TRBJ2-1; the D gene is possibly TRBD1 (6 bases). Trimming removed 3 bases at V and 7 bases at J, with 17 bases between. Germline values: CDR1 SGHNT, CDR2 YYREEE (reference sequence). The CDR3 totals 15 residues. The full variable domain, with the rest looked up from reference TRBV5-4 and TRBJ2-1, is ETGVTQSPTHLIKTRGQQVTLRCSSQSGHNTVSWYQQALGQGPQFIFQYYREEENGRGNFPPRFSGLQFPNYSSELNVNALELDDSALYLCASSSSYERGNEQFFGPGTRLTVL.

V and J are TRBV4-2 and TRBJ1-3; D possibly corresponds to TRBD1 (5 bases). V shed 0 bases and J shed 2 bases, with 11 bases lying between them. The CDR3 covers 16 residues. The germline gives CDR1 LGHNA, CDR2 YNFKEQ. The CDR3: CASSQEGAGTGNTIYF. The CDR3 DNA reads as TGTGCCAGCAGCCAAGAAGGGGCGGGGACTGGAAACACCATATATTTT.

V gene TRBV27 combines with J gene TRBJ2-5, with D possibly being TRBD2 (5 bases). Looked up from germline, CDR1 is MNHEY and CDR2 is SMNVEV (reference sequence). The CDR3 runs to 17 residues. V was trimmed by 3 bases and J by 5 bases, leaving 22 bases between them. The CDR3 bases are TGTGCCAGCAGTTTTAGGGTCGACTACCGACTGCCTGAGACCCAGTACTTC. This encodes CASSFRVDYRLPETQYF.

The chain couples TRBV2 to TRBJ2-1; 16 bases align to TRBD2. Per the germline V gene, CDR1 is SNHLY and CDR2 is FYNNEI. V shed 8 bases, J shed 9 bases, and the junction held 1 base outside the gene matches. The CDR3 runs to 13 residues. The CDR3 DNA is TGTGCCAGCGGGACTAGCGGGAGGGGTGAGCAGTTCTTC. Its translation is CASGTSGRGEQFF.

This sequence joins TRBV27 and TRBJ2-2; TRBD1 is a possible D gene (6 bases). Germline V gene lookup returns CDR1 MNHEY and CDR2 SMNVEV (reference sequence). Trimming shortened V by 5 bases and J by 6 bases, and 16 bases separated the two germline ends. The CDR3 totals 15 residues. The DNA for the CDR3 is TGTGCCAGCAGTCCGCAGGGGCGACCCGCCGGGGAGCTGTTTTTT. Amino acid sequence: CASSPQGRPAGELFF.

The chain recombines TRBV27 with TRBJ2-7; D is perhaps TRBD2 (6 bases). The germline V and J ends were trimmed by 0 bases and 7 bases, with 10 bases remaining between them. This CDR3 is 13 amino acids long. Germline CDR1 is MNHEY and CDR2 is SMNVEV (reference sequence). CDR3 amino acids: CASSLSGGEEQYF. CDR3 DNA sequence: TGTGCCAGCAGTTTATCAGGAGGGGAAGAGCAGTACTTC.